The clone carrying this TCR beta chain was seen a handful of times. Its target is not known. Built from TCR beta cDNA, the libraries had unique molecular identifiers in them. MiXCR was run by TCRdb on the PCR reads, yielding one entry per CDR3 protein. The sample shows about 770,000 distinct CDR3 sequences, around 42% of them seen only once. The data were taken from a study of post-analysis software for immune sequencing data. Broader study findings: Controls significantly exceeded multiple sclerosis patients in normalized Chao1 diversity. By F measure, strong co-clustering occurred among samples prepared in the same batch.

The sequence came from a girl aged 10 to 17 with multiple sclerosis. Specimen: blood.

CDR3 in DNA: TGTGCCAGCCTACAGGGACAGGATTACTATGGCTACACCTTC. Its translation: CASLQGQDYYGYTF. The chain has TRBV12-3 or TRBV12-4 and TRBJ1-2; TRBD1 agrees at 8 bases. This CDR3 is 14 amino acids long. After removal of 8 bases from V and 3 bases from J, the junction contained 8 bases not matched to a gene.